The 24 T cell receptor beta chains presented below share a single source sample, sequenced in a study of blood T cells in healthy people across ages. The use of a sample-barcoded 5' primer and a J-beta primer mix characterized a second PCR of roughly 7 to 12 cycles. TCRdb re-derived calls from the 5' RACE reads in MiXCR, one entry per CDR3 protein. The sample yields 730,000 or so distinct CDR3 sequences, approximately 40% seen once. The sequencing input was blood. These receptors all come from a man older than 75 in good health.

This clonotype was counted only a few times. The chain employs TRBV5-1 and TRBJ1-2; 8 nucleotides align to TRBD1. The germline V gene encodes CDR1 SGHRS and CDR2 YFSETQ. This CDR3 is built from 15 residues. The V and J ends lost 1 base and 7 bases, in that order; junction bases with no gene match: 9. The CDR3: CASSLKGQEASGYTF. The CDR3 DNA reads as TGCGCCAGCAGCTTGAAGGGACAGGAGGCGAGTGGCTACACCTTC.

J is TRBJ2-2 and V is TRBV28, with TRBD2 matching over 8 bases. Germline CDR1 MDHEN, CDR2 SYDVKM. The CDR3 length is 16 residues. J gave up 6 bases and V 6 bases, and 12 bases lay outside the gene matches. DNA for the CDR3: TGTGCCAGCAGGGACCCAGCGGGAGCGAGGGCCGGGGAGCTGTTTTTT. Its translation: CASRDPAGARAGELFF.

The CDR3 coding sequence is TGTGCCAGCAGCCAAGGACTAGCGGGCCTCAATGAGCAGTTCTTC. It codes for CASSQGLAGLNEQFF. The V call is TRBV3-1, the J call TRBJ2-1, with TRBD2 identical over 10 bases. Germline loops: CDR1 LGHDT, CDR2 YNNKEL (reference sequence). This CDR3 comprises 15 residues. Trimming removed 1 base from V and 6 bases from J; junction bases left unmatched: 3.

This clonotype came up many times. V is TRBV4-3 and J is TRBJ2-5; 8 nucleotides line up with TRBD2. J lost 8 bases, V lost 4 bases, and 15 bases had no gene match. The CDR3 spans 16 residues. From germline, CDR1 is LGHNA and CDR2 YSLEER. The CDR3 DNA reads as TGCGCCAGCAGCCCGTATAGCGGGGCGGCCCGGGGAACCCAGTACTTC. Protein sequence: CASSPYSGAARGTQYF.

The chain carries TRBV29-1 and TRBJ1-1; D remains unclear. The CDR3 is made up of 14 amino acids. Trimming cost V 3 bases and J 0 bases, with 11 bases left between them. The V gene's germline CDR1 is SQVTM and CDR2 ANQGSEA. The CDR3 loop reads CSVDNELMNTEAFF. In DNA, the CDR3 is TGCAGCGTTGATAATGAGCTGATGAACACTGAAGCTTTCTTT.

This clonotype occurred many times. V is TRBV9 and J is TRBJ2-5; 12 bases line up with TRBD2. The CDR3 contains 15 residues. Germline V gene data show CDR1 as SGDLS and CDR2 as YYNGEE. Trimming at V came to 4 bases and at J to 11 bases, leaving 12 bases not matched to a gene. The CDR3 spells CASSTSGGTYNEQYF. The CDR3 DNA sequence: TGTGCCAGCAGCACTAGCGGGGGGACTTACAATGAGCAGTACTTC.

Comments on this clonotype: One junction end disagrees with the germline gene, perhaps due to a read error. The rearrangement links TRBV7-2 to TRBJ2-5; the D gene could be TRBD1 or TRBD2 (7 bases each). CDR3 length equals 15 residues. Germline CDR1 and CDR2: SGHTA and FQGNSA. Here the CDR3 reads CASNLNGRGGETQYF. The CDR3 nucleotides read TGTGCCAGCAACTTAAACGGCAGGGGGGGGGAGACCCAGTACTTC.

This clonotype was counted only a few times. The chain uses TRBV7-2 and TRBJ1-4; D not certain. Germline V gene data show CDR1 as SGHTA and CDR2 as FQGNSA. The CDR3 is 13 amino acids. V was trimmed by 2 bases and J by 7 bases, leaving 8 bases between them. This CDR3 is CASSLFGAEKLFF. Here the CDR3 DNA reads TGTGCCAGCAGCTTATTCGGTGCTGAAAAACTGTTTTTT. Filled out from reference TRBV7-2 and TRBJ1-4, the complete variable domain reads GAGVSQSPSNKVTEKGKDVELRCDPISGHTALYWYRQSLGQGLEFLIYFQGNSAPDKSGLPSDRFSAERTGGSVSTLTIQRTQQEDSAVYLCASSLFGAEKLFFGSGTQLSVL.

This chain connects TRBV9 to TRBJ1-6, with D perhaps TRBD1 (6 bases). CDR3 length: 16 residues. Germline-derived CDR1 and CDR2 are SGDLS and YYNGEE. The V and J ends lost 4 bases and 0 bases respectively, with 11 bases between them. CDR3 in amino acids: CASSSRQVSYNSPLHF. The CDR3 DNA reads as TGTGCCAGCAGCTCGCGACAGGTCTCCTATAATTCACCCCTCCACTTT.

In this sample, this clonotype turned up a few times. V usage is TRBV25-1 and J usage is TRBJ1-2; the D is unclear. CDR3 length: 13 amino acids. V was shortened by 6 bases and J by 0 bases, with 8 bases between the two germline ends. Germline V gene data show CDR1 as MGHDK and CDR2 as SYGVNS. The CDR3 bases are TGTGCCAGCAGCGAACACGCTAACTATGGCTACACCTTC. This translates into CASSEHANYGYTF.

This clonotype was seen many times. The chain recombines TRBV7-2 with TRBJ2-1; 13 bases are shared with TRBD2. V shed 5 bases and J 3 bases; nucleotides not matched to a gene: 7. Germline CDR1 reads SGHTA; CDR2 reads FQGNSA. This CDR3 is built from 17 residues. The CDR3 DNA reads as TGTGCCAGCAGCGCCGGGACTAGCGGGAAGGGCTACAATGAGCAGTTCTTC. Protein product: CASSAGTSGKGYNEQFF.

This clonotype was seen more than once but under ten times. The DNA of the CDR3 is TGTGCCAGCAGTGTACTCGGACAGCTGCGCGAGACCCAGTACTTC. It translates to CASSVLGQLRETQYF. This chain uses TRBV5-5 with TRBJ2-5, with D possibly matching TRBD1 (6 bases). The CDR3 is made up of 15 amino acids. Germline CDR1 reads SGHKS; CDR2 reads YYEKEE (reference sequence). V was clipped by 5 bases and J by 5 bases, with 19 bases between them. The whole variable domain, filled in from reference TRBV5-5 and TRBJ2-5, reads DAGVTQSPTHLIKTRGQQVTLRCSPISGHKSVSWYQQVLGQGPQFIFQYYEKEERGRGNFPDRFSARQFPNYSSELNVNALLLGDSALYLCASSVLGQLRETQYFGPGTRLLVL.

The chain joins TRBV3-1 to TRBJ2-1; D not resolved. Per the germline V gene, CDR1 is LGHDT and CDR2 is YNNKEL (reference sequence). The CDR3 extends over 12 amino acids. V gave up 0 bases and J gave up 9 bases, with 6 bases separating them. CDR3 nucleotides: TGTGCCAGCAGCCAAGATTACGGTGAGCAGTTCTTC. This codes for CASSQDYGEQFF.

There are many counts of this clonotype. The CDR3: CASTLALAGSTDTQYF. CDR3 nucleotides: TGTGCCAGCACCCTTGCCCTAGCGGGTAGCACAGATACGCAGTATTTT. This sequence joins TRBV28 and TRBJ2-3; 8 positions match TRBD2. Unmatched junction bases numbered 9, after V lost 7 bases and J lost 0 bases. The CDR3 has 16 residues. The germline V gene encodes CDR1 MDHEN and CDR2 SYDVKM. Combining the CDR3 with reference TRBV28 and TRBJ2-3 gives the whole variable domain DVKVTQSSRYLVKRTGEKVFLECVQDMDHENMFWYRQDPGLGLRLIYFSYDVKMKEKGDIPEGYSVSREKKERFSLILESASTNQTSMYLCASTLALAGSTDTQYFGPGTRLTVL.

As to this clonotype: A read error may produce the germline difference seen at one junction end. The rearrangement links TRBV3-1 to TRBJ2-4, with a tentative D call TRBD2 (5 bases). Matching the DNA end better, TRBJ2-7 makes the J call doubtful. This CDR3 has 12 residues. Germline CDR1 reads LGHDT; CDR2 reads YNNKEL (reference sequence). CDR3 protein: CGSSREGSEQYF. As DNA, the CDR3 is TGTGGCAGCAGCCGGGAAGGATCCGAGCAGTACTTC.

This clonotype was seen a handful of times. V and J are TRBV27 and TRBJ2-4; maybe TRBD1 (6 bases). CDR3 length: 14 residues. Per germline, CDR1 MNHEY and CDR2 SMNVEV (reference sequence). V was clipped by 5 bases and J by 7 bases, with 15 bases between them. The CDR3 coding sequence is TGTGCCAGCAGTAGGAACAGGGTAGGGAACATTCAGTACTTC. The encoded protein is CASSRNRVGNIQYF.

V is TRBV10-3 and J is TRBJ2-5; 10 positions agree with TRBD1. Per the germline V gene, CDR1 is ENHRY and CDR2 is SYGVKD. This CDR3 has 15 residues. With V trimmed by 6 bases and J by 1 base, 5 bases remained unmatched. The DNA for the CDR3 is TGTGCCATCAGATTGACAGGGGGCCTCCAAGAGACCCAGTACTTC. It is translated as CAIRLTGGLQETQYF.

Only a few counts were recorded for this clonotype. The rearrangement uses TRBV7-9 and TRBJ1-2, with a tentative D call TRBD1 (6 bases). The V gene lost 5 bases and the J gene lost 11 bases, with 15 bases spanning the gap. CDR3 size: 12 residues. CDR1 SEHNR and CDR2 FQNEAQ come from the germline V gene (reference sequence). The CDR3: CASSPRDTAYTF. The CDR3 DNA follows: TGTGCCAGCAGCCCCCGGGACACCGCTTACACCTTC.

This chain links TRBV6-2 or TRBV6-3 with TRBJ2-5; D assignment may be TRBD1 or TRBD2 (5 bases each). This CDR3 contains 14 residues. V lost 6 bases to trimming and J lost 4 bases, with 15 bases between them. Germline assignment: CDR1 MNHEY and CDR2 SVGEGT. CDR3 DNA sequence: TGTGCCAGCAGGCTGGGGACGACCCGAGAGACCCAGTACTTC. It is translated as CASRLGTTRETQYF.

The chain couples TRBV24-1 to TRBJ2-1; 9 nucleotides align to TRBD1. Looked up from germline, CDR1 is KGHDR and CDR2 is SFDVKD. The CDR3 consists of 15 residues. The V segment lost 4 bases and the J segment 9 bases; nucleotides outside the gene matches: 9. CDR3 nucleotide sequence: TGTGCCACCAGTGACCCAAGACAGGGGGGAGGTGAGCAGTTCTTC. Translation gives CATSDPRQGGGEQFF.

J is TRBJ2-7 and V is TRBV27, with no clear D. The CDR3 consists of 15 residues. Germline V lookup: CDR1 MNHEY, CDR2 SMNVEV (reference sequence). V gave up 5 bases and J gave up 6 bases, with 20 bases separating them. CDR3 in DNA: TGTGCCAGCAGTAACGGACCCGCCTTAGAGAGCGAGCAGTACTTC. Translated, it gives CASSNGPALESEQYF.

The sample holds a few counts of this clonotype. A much larger clone is a single base away; this may be a read error. V usage is TRBV5-1 and J usage is TRBJ2-2, with D possibly called TRBD1 or TRBD2 (5 bases each). Germline V gives CDR1 SGHRS, CDR2 YFSETQ. V shed 3 bases and J shed 6 bases, with 9 bases lying between them. There are 13 residues in the CDR3. CDR3 amino acids: CASSWDRAGELFF. The CDR3 nucleotides are TGCGCCAGCAGCTGGGACCGGGCCGGGGAGCTGTTTTTT.

The chain couples TRBV6-6 to TRBJ2-1; D ambiguous. Looked up from germline, CDR1 is MNHNY and CDR2 is SVGAGI (reference sequence). The CDR3 sequence is 14 residues long. V was trimmed by 8 bases and J by 0 bases, leaving 11 bases between them. CDR3 sequence (DNA): TGTGCCAGCGGAACCTTGAGCTCCTACAATGAGCAGTTCTTC. It is translated as CASGTLSSYNEQFF.

The chain combines TRBV27 with TRBJ2-1; D is uncertain. The CDR3 sequence is 11 residues long. Between the trimmed V and J ends, which lost 5 bases and 10 bases, there was a span of 9 bases. Germline V CDR1 and CDR2: MNHEY, SMNVEV (reference sequence). CDR3 loop: CASSPLIEQFF. In nucleotides, the CDR3 is TGTGCCAGCAGTCCCCTCATAGAGCAGTTCTTC.